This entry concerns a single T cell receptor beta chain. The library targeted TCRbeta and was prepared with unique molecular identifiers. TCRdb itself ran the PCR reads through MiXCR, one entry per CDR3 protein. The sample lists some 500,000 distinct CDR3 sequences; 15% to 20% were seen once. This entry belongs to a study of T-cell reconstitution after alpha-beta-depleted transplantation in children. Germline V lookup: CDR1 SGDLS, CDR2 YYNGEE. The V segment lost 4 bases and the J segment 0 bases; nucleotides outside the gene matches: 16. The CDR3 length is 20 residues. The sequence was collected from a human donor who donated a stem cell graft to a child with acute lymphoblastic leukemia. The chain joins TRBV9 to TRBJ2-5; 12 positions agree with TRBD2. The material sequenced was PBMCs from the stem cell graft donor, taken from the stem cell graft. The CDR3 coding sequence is TGTGCCAGCAGCTCCGGTTTTGGACTAGCGGGAACCTCGTACCAAGAGACCCAGTACTTC. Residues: CASSSGFGLAGTSYQETQYF.